These 5 T cell receptor beta chains were all obtained from the same sample, sequenced in a study of molecular identifiers for immune sequencing clone quantification listed by TCRdb under 2018. Library preparation was by PCR. Data came from a NextSeq 500. TCRdb's own reprocessing of the public reads used fastp at Q25 and MiXCR and kept productive beta chains. Identical CDR3 proteins give one entry, which carries the most common genes and DNA. The sample includes some 94,000 distinct CDR3 sequences, with 20% to 25% observed a single time. About 0.8% of the sample rests with the top ten. Sample: naive CD8+ T cells from blood, with Jurkat cell RNA spiked in. Per the publication, the cell subset or site label means: FACS-sorted CD8+CD4-CCR7+CD45RA+ naive T cells. The source is a human donor in good health. Some libraries in this study had Jurkat cell RNA spiked in.

This clonotype turned up a few times. The chain is built from TRBV6-5 and TRBJ2-7, with no clear D. Germline V gene sequence: CDR1 MNHEY, CDR2 SVGAGI. V was clipped by 3 bases and J by 0 bases, with 12 bases between them. The CDR3 contains 15 residues. The CDR3 region is CASSYRGRSSYEQYF. The CDR3 DNA follows: TGTGCCAGCAGTTATCGTGGTCGGAGCTCCTACGAGCAGTACTTC.

This clonotype showed up many times. The V call is TRBV5-5, the J call TRBJ2-3; 9 bases agree with TRBD1. The CDR3 has 15 amino acids. After removal of 3 bases from V and 1 base from J, the junction contained 3 bases not matched to a gene. From germline, CDR1 is SGHKS and CDR2 YYEKEE (reference sequence). The CDR3 bases are TGTGCCAGCAGCTCAAGGACAGGGGGCACAGATACGCAGTATTTT. This gives the protein CASSSRTGGTDTQYF.

J is TRBJ1-3 and V is TRBV28; D ambiguous. Germline assignment: CDR1 MDHEN and CDR2 SYDVKM. V was cut by 5 bases and J by 3 bases, with 23 bases left in between. This CDR3 comprises 18 residues. This CDR3 reads CASSPLGGHGFDGNTIYF. Written as DNA, the CDR3 is TGTGCCAGCAGTCCCTTGGGAGGCCACGGGTTTGATGGAAACACCATATATTTT.

On this clonotype itself: This may be a read error, as it is one base from a much larger clone. The rearrangement joins TRBV29-1 to TRBJ1-4; D is unresolved. The germline CDR1 and CDR2 sequences are SQVTM and ANQGSEA. This CDR3 comprises 12 residues. The CDR3 here is CSVEGGGEKLVF. The DNA of the CDR3 is TGCAGCGTTGAAGGGGGAGGCGAAAAACTGGTTTTT.

V usage is TRBV6-5 and J usage is TRBJ1-1, with D hard to call. Germline V gene sequence: CDR1 MNHEY, CDR2 SVGAGI. The length of the CDR3 is 11 residues. V lost 4 bases, J lost 6 bases, and 6 bases lay in between. CDR3 in DNA: TGTGCCAGCAGTTTCGCTTCTGAAGCTTTCTTT. This encodes CASSFASEAFF.